This T cell receptor (beta chain) originates from a study of response to subunit inactivated influenza vaccine listed by TCRdb under 2018. Some background on the complete study: The study used deep quantitative T cell receptor repertoire profiling to track responses to a trivalent subunit inactivated influenza vaccine.

Receptors were amplified or captured by RT-PCR. Sequencing used an Illumina HiSeq 2500. The public reads were reanalyzed by TCRdb: fastp trimming at Q25, MiXCR alignment, in-frame beta chains only. Here each entry gathers all rows of one CDR3 protein and keeps the most common genes and DNA. In all, the sample holds approximately 530,000 distinct CDR3 sequences, and approximately 7.7% of those were seen once. The biggest ten clones account for around 13% of the sample. Many counts were recorded for this clonotype. The antigen this receptor binds is unknown. Per-base qualities were not stored, and no clone one base away is much larger. According to the germline V gene, CDR1 reads MNHEY and CDR2 reads SVGEGT. Measured from the cysteine to the phenylalanine, the CDR3 is 19 residues long. Only the CDR3 region is kept as DNA, spanning 57 bases read in frame from base 1. Trimming removed 1 base from V and 3 bases from J, leaving 22 bases between the germline ends.

The investigation overall reported the following: The authors proposed that each seasonal influenza vaccination may bring in only a limited number of new T cells.

Source: PBMCs from blood, taken 23 to 25 months after vaccination. This clonotype was obtained from a man between 45 and 75 years old who received an inactivated influenza vaccine. Donor details come from another sample of the same person, matched by shared clones. The chain is assembled from TRBV6-2 or TRBV6-3 and TRBJ1-5, with no confident D gene call. The CDR3 protein: CASSYLLAQAAVNNQPQHF. The bases read TGTGCCAGCAGTTACTTATTAGCGCAGGCAGCGGTTAACAATCAGCCCCAGCATTTT.